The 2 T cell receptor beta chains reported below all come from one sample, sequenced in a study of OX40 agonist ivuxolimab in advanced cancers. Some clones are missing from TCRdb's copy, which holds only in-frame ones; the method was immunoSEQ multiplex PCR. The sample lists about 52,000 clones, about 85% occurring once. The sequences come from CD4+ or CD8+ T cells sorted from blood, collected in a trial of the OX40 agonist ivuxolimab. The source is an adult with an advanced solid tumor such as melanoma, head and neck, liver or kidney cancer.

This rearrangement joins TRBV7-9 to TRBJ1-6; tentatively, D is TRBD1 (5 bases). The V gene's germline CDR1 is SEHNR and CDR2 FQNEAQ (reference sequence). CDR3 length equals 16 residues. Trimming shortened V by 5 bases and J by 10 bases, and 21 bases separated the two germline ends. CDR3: CASSDPLGGRNSPLHF. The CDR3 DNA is TGTGCCAGCAGCGATCCGTTGGGGGGTAGAAACTCACCCCTCCACTTT.

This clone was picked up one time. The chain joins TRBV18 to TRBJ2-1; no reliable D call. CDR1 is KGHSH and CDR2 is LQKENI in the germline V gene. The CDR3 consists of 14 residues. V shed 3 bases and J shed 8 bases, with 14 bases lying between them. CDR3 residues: CASSPWLDGDEQFF. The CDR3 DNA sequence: TGTGCCAGCTCACCCTGGCTAGACGGCGATGAGCAGTTCTTC. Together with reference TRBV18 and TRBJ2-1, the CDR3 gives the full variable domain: NAGVMQNPRHLVRRRGQEARLRCSPMKGHSHVYWYRQLPEEGLKFMVYLQKENIIDESGMPKERFSAEFPKEGPSILRIQQVVRGDSAAYFCASSPWLDGDEQFFGPGTRLTVL.